This T cell receptor (beta chain) was obtained from a study of T cell responses to AZD1222 COVID-19 vaccine. The study, taken as a whole, reports: There were repertoire samples only from the period after the peak T cell response.

The CDR3 totals 17 residues. Between the trimmed V and J ends, which lost 2 bases and 0 bases, there was a span of 15 bases. The germline CDR1 and CDR2 sequences are SGHNT and YYREEE (reference sequence). Produced via immunoSEQ multiplex PCR; TCRdb's table is partial and in-frame only. The sample gives 95,000 to 150,000 clones, approximately 92% of which show up once; 3.1% is in the top ten. Notes on this clone: What it binds is not known.

Source: peripheral blood, taken on day 0 of AZD1222 vaccination. The source is an adult in good health. The chain couples TRBV5-4 to TRBJ2-1, with D hard to call. In DNA form, the CDR3 reads TGTGCCAGCAGCTTATATGGGTCCACAAGCTCCTACAATGAGCAGTTCTTC. It yields the protein CASSLYGSTSSYNEQFF.